Below, 7 T cell receptor beta chains from the same sample are listed, as sequenced in a study of blood T cell repertoires in COVID-19. Libraries were prepared by immunoSEQ multiplex PCR; TCRdb keeps only in-frame clonotypes and omits some of them. This table has 240,000 or so clones, approximately 90% appearing once. Source material: peripheral blood. The source of these receptors is a man aged 55-75 years who had recovered from COVID-19.

This sequence joins TRBV6-5 and TRBJ2-7, with D uncertain. The CDR3 is 12 amino acids. The V gene's germline CDR1 is MNHEY and CDR2 SVGAGI. The CDR3 nucleotides are TGCCTCCCCGGCGGCGGCTCCTACGAGCAGTACGTC. Translated, it gives CLPGGGSYEQYV.

The J gene is TRBJ2-4, the V gene TRBV27; D is perhaps TRBD1 (6 bases). The CDR3 is 19 amino acids. With 6 bases removed from V and 2 bases from J, the gap between germline ends came to 26 bases. In germline, CDR1 is MNHEY, CDR2 SMNVEV (reference sequence). The CDR3 is CASSEKFRNRVWTKNIQYF. CDR3 sequence (DNA): TGTGCCAGCAGCGAAAAGTTTAGGAACAGGGTTTGGACCAAAAACATTCAGTACTTC.

Of note for this clone: Other DNA variants within this sample encode the same CDR3. Written as DNA, the CDR3 is TGTGCCAGCAGCCTCACAGGGGGCTCCGGAAACACCATATATTTT. Its translation: CASSLTGGSGNTIYF. The V and J genes are TRBV9 and TRBJ1-3, with 9 bases matching TRBD1. CDR1 SGDLS and CDR2 YYNGEE come from the germline V gene. This CDR3 spans 15 amino acids. V trimming: 4 bases; J trimming: 4 bases; junction bases outside the gene matches: 6.

Here the CDR3 reads CASKTGGAGTGELFF. For the CDR3, the DNA is TGTGCCAGTAAGACAGGGGGCGCGGGAACCGGGGAGCTGTTTTTT. This chain connects TRBV6-5 to TRBJ2-2; 10 bases align to TRBD1. Germline assignment: CDR1 MNHEY and CDR2 SVGAGI. The trim removed 9 bases at V and 5 bases at J, leaving 9 bases unmatched. The CDR3 runs to 15 residues.

J is TRBJ2-3 and V is TRBV6-2 or TRBV6-3, with a tentative D call TRBD1 (6 bases). V gave up 5 bases and J gave up 4 bases, with 10 bases separating them. The CDR3 length is 13 residues. The germline CDR1 and CDR2 sequences are MNHEY and SVGEGT. The CDR3 DNA follows: TGTGCCAGCAGTAAACAGGGTTCAGATACGCAGTATTTT. Amino acid sequence: CASSKQGSDTQYF.

The V gene is TRBV4-1, the J gene TRBJ2-7, with D possibly matching TRBD1 (6 bases). Per the germline V gene, CDR1 is MGHRA and CDR2 is YSYEKL. Trimming took off 4 bases at V and 2 bases at J, with 27 bases between the two ends. CDR3 size: 19 residues. CDR3 amino acids: CASSRAPPGQTLLTYEQYF. DNA for the CDR3: TGCGCCAGCAGCCGTGCGCCGCCGGGACAAACCTTACTGACCTACGAGCAGTACTTC.

V gene TRBV28 combines with J gene TRBJ2-2; D unresolved. V was shortened by 6 bases and J by 5 bases, with 7 bases between the two germline ends. Germline V gene lookup returns CDR1 MDHEN and CDR2 SYDVKM. The CDR3 consists of 12 residues. This CDR3 reads CASRRTTGELFF. The CDR3 bases are TGTGCCAGCAGGAGAACGACCGGGGAGCTGTTTTTT.